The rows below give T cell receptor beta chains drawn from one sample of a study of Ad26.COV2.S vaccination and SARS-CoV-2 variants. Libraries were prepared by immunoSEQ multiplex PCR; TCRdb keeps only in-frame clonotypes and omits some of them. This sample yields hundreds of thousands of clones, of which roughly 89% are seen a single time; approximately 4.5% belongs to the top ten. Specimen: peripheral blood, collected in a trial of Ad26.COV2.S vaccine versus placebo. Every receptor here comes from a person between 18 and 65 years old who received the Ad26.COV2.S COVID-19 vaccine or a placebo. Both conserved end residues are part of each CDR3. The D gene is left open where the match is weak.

CDR3aa: CASRGPIFVTGGNQPQHF; CDR3nt: TGTGCCAGCAGGGGCCCCATTTTTGTGACAGGGGGCAATCAGCCCCAGCATTTT; j_gene: TRBJ1-5; d_gene: TRBD1; v_gene: TRBV2
CDR3aa: CASSLGQFQETQYF; CDR3nt: TGCGCCAGCAGCTTAGGGCAGTTCCAAGAGACCCAGTACTTC; j_gene: TRBJ2-5; d_gene: -; v_gene: TRBV5-1
CDR3aa: CASSFGEPGSGANVLTF; CDR3nt: TGCGCCAGCAGCTTTGGAGAGCCCGGCTCTGGGGCCAACGTCCTGACTTTC; j_gene: TRBJ2-6; d_gene: -; v_gene: TRBV5-1
CDR3aa: CSAGVGRGDNEQFF; CDR3nt: TGCAGCGCCGGAGTGGGAAGGGGGGACAATGAGCAGTTCTTC; j_gene: TRBJ2-1; d_gene: -; v_gene: TRBV29-1
CDR3aa: CAWSRGGGPHSPLHF; CDR3nt: TGTGCCTGGAGTAGGGGGGGCGGACCTCATTCACCCCTCCACTTT; j_gene: TRBJ1-6; d_gene: -; v_gene: TRBV30
CDR3aa: CASSFKRGVSTDTQYF; CDR3nt: TGTGCCAGCAGCTTCAAGCGGGGGGTCAGCACAGATACGCAGTATTTT; j_gene: TRBJ2-3; d_gene: TRBD2; v_gene: TRBV5-5
CDR3aa: CAWSVKGGAWDTIYF; CDR3nt: TGTGCCTGGAGTGTAAAAGGGGGCGCGTGGGACACCATATATTTT; j_gene: TRBJ1-3; d_gene: TRBD1; v_gene: TRBV30
CDR3aa: CASSPWAGRNTGELFF; CDR3nt: TGTGCCAGCAGCCCGTGGGCGGGACGAAACACCGGGGAGCTGTTTTTT; j_gene: TRBJ2-2; d_gene: -; v_gene: TRBV3-1/TRBV3-2
CDR3aa: CASSQAPGQGAYGYTF; CDR3nt: TGCGCCAGCAGCCAAGCTCCGGGACAGGGAGCCTATGGCTACACCTTC; j_gene: TRBJ1-2; d_gene: TRBD1; v_gene: TRBV4-1
CDR3aa: CASSLPGLAGGGNEQFF; CDR3nt: TGTGCCAGCAGCCTACCGGGACTAGCGGGAGGTGGGAATGAGCAGTTCTTC; j_gene: TRBJ2-1; d_gene: TRBD2; v_gene: TRBV4-2
CDR3aa: CASSLHGEGEAFF; CDR3nt: TGCGCCAGCAGCTTGCACGGGGAAGGTGAAGCTTTCTTT; j_gene: TRBJ1-1; d_gene: -; v_gene: TRBV5-1
CDR3aa: CASSAEAGHMNTEAFF; CDR3nt: TGTGCCAGCAGTGCAGAGGCAGGACACATGAACACTGAAGCTTTCTTT; j_gene: TRBJ1-1; d_gene: -; v_gene: TRBV6-1
CDR3aa: CASSLDPGSYNEQFF; CDR3nt: TGTGCCAGCAGCCTTGATCCAGGGTCCTACAATGAGCAGTTCTTC; j_gene: TRBJ2-1; d_gene: -; v_gene: TRBV28
CDR3aa: CASRATGLSYEQYF; CDR3nt: TGTGCCAGCAGGGCGACAGGTCTCTCCTACGAGCAGTACTTC; j_gene: TRBJ2-7; d_gene: -; v_gene: TRBV28
CDR3aa: CASSLSVGQETQYF; CDR3nt: TGTGCCAGCAGCTTAAGCGTTGGCCAAGAGACCCAGTACTTC; j_gene: TRBJ2-5; d_gene: -; v_gene: TRBV7-2
CDR3aa: CASSWQGNTEAFF; CDR3nt: TGCGCCAGCAGCTGGCAGGGGAACACTGAAGCTTTCTTT; j_gene: TRBJ1-1; d_gene: -; v_gene: TRBV5-1
CDR3aa: CASSGSGPRGWETQYF; CDR3nt: TGTGCCAGCAGCGGATCGGGCCCTAGGGGCTGGGAGACCCAGTACTTC; j_gene: TRBJ2-5; d_gene: -; v_gene: TRBV7-9